What follows are 4 T cell receptor beta chains derived from one specimen sequenced in a study of cytomegalovirus exposure and HLA in healthy donors. PCR amplification relied on 60 Vbeta primers (plus 13 Jbeta primers). Produced via immunoSEQ multiplex PCR; TCRdb's table is partial and in-frame only. Of a few hundred thousand clones listed, around 79% were seen once; the top ten hold approximately 0.22%. Sequences were obtained from PBMCs. Every receptor here comes from a girl aged 2-10 years in good health and CMV-seronegative.

CDR3 region: CASSQAPGSTYYEQYF. Here the CDR3 DNA reads TGTGCCAGCAGTCAAGCCCCGGGGAGCACCTACTACGAGCAGTACTTC. This chain connects TRBV27 to TRBJ2-7; the D gene is possibly TRBD2 (5 bases). Germline CDR1 is MNHEY and CDR2 is SMNVEV (reference sequence). Trimming removed 5 bases at V and 3 bases at J, with 20 bases between. CDR3 size: 16 residues.

This rearrangement joins TRBV6-1 to TRBJ2-4; weak D call: TRBD2 (5 bases). CDR3 length equals 15 residues. Between the trimmed V and J ends, which lost 10 bases and 0 bases, there was a span of 16 bases. Germline V gene lookup returns CDR1 MNHNS and CDR2 SASEGT. In DNA form, the CDR3 reads TGTGCCATCTTGACCGGGGTTCTAGCCAAAAACATTCAGTACTTC. Translation gives CAILTGVLAKNIQYF.

The chain is built from TRBV18 and TRBJ1-2, with 7 bases that match TRBD1. V lost 3 bases, J lost 2 bases, and 12 bases stayed unmatched. This CDR3 spans 17 amino acids. The germline gives CDR1 KGHSH, CDR2 LQKENI. Here the CDR3 reads CASSPPAAGGSNYGYTF. The CDR3 nucleotides are TGTGCCAGCTCACCTCCAGCGGCAGGGGGTTCCAACTATGGCTACACCTTC.

The chain employs TRBV2 and TRBJ2-7; 9 bases are a match to TRBD1. Germline CDR1 is SNHLY and CDR2 is FYNNEI. The CDR3 loop spans 16 amino acids. The V and J ends lost 2 bases and 3 bases, in that order; junction bases with no gene match: 8. CDR3 bases: TGTGCCAGCAGTGAAAGTGGGGACAGGGCTTTCTACGAGCAGTACTTC. It is translated as CASSESGDRAFYEQYF. The full variable domain, in which reference TRBV2 and TRBJ2-7 provide the parts outside the CDR3, is EPEVTQTPSHQVTQMGQEVILRCVPISNHLYFYWYRQILGQKVEFLVSFYNNEISEKSEIFDDQFSVERPDGSNFTLKIRSTKLEDSAMYFCASSESGDRAFYEQYFGPGTRLTVT.